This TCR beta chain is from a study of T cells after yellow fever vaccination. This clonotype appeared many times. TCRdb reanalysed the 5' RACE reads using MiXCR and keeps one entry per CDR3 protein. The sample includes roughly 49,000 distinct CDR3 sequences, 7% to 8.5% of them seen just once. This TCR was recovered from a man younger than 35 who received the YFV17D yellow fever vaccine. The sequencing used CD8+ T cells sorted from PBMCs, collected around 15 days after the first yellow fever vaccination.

The CDR3 DNA is TGTGCCAGCAGTCCGCGGGACCAAGATGGCTACACCTTC. Its translation is CASSPRDQDGYTF. The chain has TRBV12-3 or TRBV12-4 and TRBJ1-2, with D maybe TRBD1 (5 bases). Trimming took off 5 bases at V and 6 bases at J, with 13 bases between the two ends. The CDR3 totals 13 residues.